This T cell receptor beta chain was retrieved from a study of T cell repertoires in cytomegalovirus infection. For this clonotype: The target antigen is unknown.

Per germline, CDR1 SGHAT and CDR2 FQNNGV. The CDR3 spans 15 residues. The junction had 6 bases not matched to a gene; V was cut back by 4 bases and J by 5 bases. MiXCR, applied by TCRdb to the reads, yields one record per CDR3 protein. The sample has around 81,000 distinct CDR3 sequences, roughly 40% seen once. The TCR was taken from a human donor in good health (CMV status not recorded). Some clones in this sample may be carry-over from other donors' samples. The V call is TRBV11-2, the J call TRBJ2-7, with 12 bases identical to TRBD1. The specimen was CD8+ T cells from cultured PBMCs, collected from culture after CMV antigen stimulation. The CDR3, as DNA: TGTGCCAGCAGCTCGTTGGGACAGGGGGCCCACGAGCAGTACTTC. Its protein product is CASSSLGQGAHEQYF. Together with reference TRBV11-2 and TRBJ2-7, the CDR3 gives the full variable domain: EAGVAQSPRYKIIEKRQSVAFWCNPISGHATLYWYQQILGQGPKLLIQFQNNGVVDDSQLPKDRFSAERLKGVDSTLKIQPAKLEDSAVYLCASSSLGQGAHEQYFGPGTRLTVT.